The 29 T cell receptor beta chains presented below share a single source sample, sequenced in a study of cytomegalovirus exposure and HLA in healthy donors. This PCR relied on a set of 60 Vbeta primers and 13 Jbeta primers. The repertoire was sequenced with immunoSEQ multiplex PCR; TCRdb's copy has only in-frame clones and lacks some. The sample lists about 110,000 clones; more than 65% were seen once. Sample: PBMCs. The receptors here all came from a boy aged 5-17 years in good health and CMV-seronegative.

This chain uses TRBV9 with TRBJ1-1; D is unresolved. Trimming stripped 0 bases from V and 7 bases from J, with 10 bases between. Per germline, CDR1 SGDLS and CDR2 YYNGEE. The CDR3 covers 13 residues. The CDR3: CASSVEFRGEAFF. In DNA form, the CDR3 reads TGTGCCAGCAGCGTAGAGTTTCGGGGTGAAGCTTTCTTT.

The chain combines TRBV6-5 with TRBJ1-4; maybe TRBD1 (5 bases). Between the trimmed V and J ends, which lost 2 bases and 7 bases, there was a span of 11 bases. Germline V gene data show CDR1 as MNHEY and CDR2 as SVGAGI. The CDR3 extends over 14 amino acids. The CDR3 protein is CASSYVGGSEKLFF. DNA for the CDR3: TGTGCCAGCAGTTACGTCGGGGGTAGTGAAAAACTGTTTTTT.

The rearrangement links TRBV28 to TRBJ2-7; perhaps TRBD1 as D (5 bases). Germline-derived CDR1 and CDR2 are MDHEN and SYDVKM. This CDR3 contains 14 residues. V shed 1 base and J shed 6 bases, with 13 bases lying between them. This chain's CDR3 is CASSLSQQGREQYF. The CDR3 DNA reads TGTGCCAGCAGTTTATCGCAGCAGGGTCGCGAGCAGTACTTC.

The V and J genes are TRBV13 and TRBJ2-1; D is undetermined. Germline CDR1 reads PRHDT; CDR2 reads FYEKMQ (reference sequence). Trimming removed 5 bases from V and 5 bases from J, with 10 bases in between. The CDR3 is made up of 13 amino acids. The CDR3 loop is CASSPRENNEQFF. The CDR3 DNA is TGTGCCAGCAGCCCCCGAGAAAACAATGAGCAGTTCTTC.

This clone was detected only a few times. The rearrangement joins TRBV14 to TRBJ2-7, with TRBD1 matching over 11 bases. This CDR3 spans 18 amino acids. In germline, CDR1 is SGHDN, CDR2 FVKESK. Trimming took 4 bases from V and 6 from J; bases not matched to a gene: 17. For the CDR3, the DNA is TGTGCCAGCAGCCCCCCTCCACTACGGGACAGGGGGTCTGGCGAGCAGTACTTC. As protein: CASSPPPLRDRGSGEQYF.

The rearrangement links TRBV10-3 to TRBJ2-7; D might be TRBD2 (5 bases). Trimming stripped 4 bases from V and 0 bases from J, with 13 bases between. The CDR3 is 15 residues long. Germline lookup yields CDR1 ENHRY and CDR2 SYGVKD. In nucleotides, the CDR3 is TGTGCCATCAGTGGGAACACTAGAAGCTCCTACGAGCAGTACTTC. Translating gives CAISGNTRSSYEQYF.

The CDR3 DNA reads as TGTGCCAGCAGCTTGTTCAGATCCTATGGCTACACCTTC. This translates into CASSLFRSYGYTF. This chain connects TRBV5-5 to TRBJ1-2; no clear D gene. Germline V gene data show CDR1 as SGHKS and CDR2 as YYEKEE (reference sequence). The CDR3 spans 13 residues. Trimming took off 1 base at V and 4 bases at J, with 8 bases between the two ends.

V is TRBV7-9 and J is TRBJ1-1, with 8 bases identical to TRBD1. Looked up from germline, CDR1 is SEHNR and CDR2 is FQNEAQ (reference sequence). After removal of 3 bases from V and 1 base from J, the junction contained 13 bases not matched to a gene. The CDR3 sequence is 18 residues long. CDR3 DNA: TGTGCCAGCAGCTTTCGGCAGGCAGGGGGCGTGAGGAACACTGAAGCTTTCTTT. This translates into CASSFRQAGGVRNTEAFF. The variable domain in full, completed from reference TRBV7-9 and TRBJ1-1, reads DTGVSQNPRHKITKRGQNVTFRCDPISEHNRLYWYRQTLGQGPEFLTYFQNEAQLEKSRLLSDRFSAERPKGSFSTLEIQRTEQGDSAMYLCASSFRQAGGVRNTEAFFGQGTRLTVV.

The chain carries TRBV2 and TRBJ2-3; D is perhaps TRBD1 (5 bases). Germline lookup yields CDR1 SNHLY and CDR2 FYNNEI. Trimming left V 2 bases short and J 0 bases short, with 6 bases between. The CDR3 has 14 residues. CDR3 in DNA: TGTGCCAGCAGTGAACGACAGAGCACAGATACGCAGTATTTT. Its protein product is CASSERQSTDTQYF.

This clone was recorded a few times. The gene calls are TRBV5-1 and TRBJ1-1; D is undetermined. Per germline, CDR1 SGHRS and CDR2 YFSETQ. Trimming cost V 3 bases and J 1 base, with 10 bases left between them. This CDR3 is 14 amino acids long. CDR3 amino acids: CASSSRPRNTEAFF. In DNA form, the CDR3 reads TGCGCCAGCAGCTCGAGGCCGAGGAACACTGAAGCTTTCTTT.

V is TRBV6-5 and J is TRBJ1-2; maybe TRBD1 (6 bases). Trimming took 8 bases from V and 5 from J, leaving 18 bases between them. The CDR3 runs 14 residues. Germline V CDR1 and CDR2: MNHEY, SVGAGI. CDR3: CASGRGSGRYGYTF. In DNA form, the CDR3 reads TGTGCCAGCGGCAGGGGATCTGGTCGGTATGGCTACACCTTC.

In its sample, this clone was seen a few times. The V and J genes are TRBV23-1 and TRBJ1-2; possible D gene TRBD1, 6 bases. TRBV23-1 is filed as an ORF, its function uncertain. The CDR3 consists of 14 residues. V was pared by 5 bases and J by 5 bases, with 15 bases between. As DNA, the CDR3 is TGCGCCAGCAGTAGAGGACAGAAACTTTATGGCTACACCTTC. This encodes CASSRGQKLYGYTF.

The chain links TRBV5-4 to TRBJ1-4; perhaps TRBD1 as D (6 bases). The CDR3 has 14 residues. The V and J ends lost 1 base and 6 bases respectively, with 10 bases between them. CDR1 and CDR2 (germline): SGHNT, YYREEE (reference sequence). The CDR3 DNA reads TGTGCCAGCAGCTTGACAGGGAAGGATGAAAAACTGTTTTTT. It codes for CASSLTGKDEKLFF. The variable domain in full, with the rest retrieved from reference TRBV5-4 and TRBJ1-4, is ETGVTQSPTHLIKTRGQQVTLRCSSQSGHNTVSWYQQALGQGPQFIFQYYREEENGRGNFPPRFSGLQFPNYSSELNVNALELDDSALYLCASSLTGKDEKLFFGSGTQLSVL.

The rearrangement links TRBV6-6 to TRBJ2-7; possible D gene TRBD1, 6 bases. Germline V gives CDR1 MNHNY, CDR2 SVGAGI (reference sequence). The V end lost 7 bases, the J end lost 5 bases, and 18 bases lay between the germline ends. The length of the CDR3 is 14 residues. The CDR3 DNA reads as TGTGCCAGCACCCAGGGGAAGGGACACCACGAGCAGTACTTC. Amino acids: CASTQGKGHHEQYF.

The chain couples TRBV6-5 to TRBJ2-1; a possible D gene is TRBD1 (6 bases). Germline CDR1 MNHEY, CDR2 SVGAGI. Trimming removed 7 bases at V and 1 base at J, with 11 bases between. The CDR3 has 14 residues. CDR3 protein: CASKQGPSYNEQFF. The CDR3 region has the DNA TGTGCCAGCAAACAGGGCCCTTCCTACAATGAGCAGTTCTTC.

This clone was counted a single time. V is TRBV2 and J is TRBJ2-7, with TRBD1 identical over 11 bases. V lost 4 bases and J lost 3; bases outside the gene matches: 8. There are 16 residues in the CDR3. CDR1 and CDR2 from the germline V gene are SNHLY and FYNNEI. CDR3 residues: CASSGPPGQGDYEQYF. The CDR3 DNA follows: TGTGCCAGCAGTGGTCCGCCGGGACAGGGGGACTACGAGCAGTACTTC. Variable domain in full (rest from reference TRBV2 and TRBJ2-7): EPEVTQTPSHQVTQMGQEVILRCVPISNHLYFYWYRQILGQKVEFLVSFYNNEISEKSEIFDDQFSVERPDGSNFTLKIRSTKLEDSAMYFCASSGPPGQGDYEQYFGPGTRLTVT.

V is TRBV19 and J is TRBJ1-3; D gene uncertain. The CDR3 is 16 amino acids. CDR1 and CDR2 from the germline V gene are LNHDA and SQIVND (reference sequence). Trimming left V 7 bases short and J 0 bases short, with 16 bases between. This CDR3 reads CASTMVEDYSGNTIYF. The CDR3 region has the DNA TGTGCCAGTACCATGGTGGAGGACTACTCTGGAAACACCATATATTTT.

The rearrangement uses TRBV7-2 and TRBJ1-5; possibly TRBD1 for D (6 bases). Germline V CDR1 and CDR2: SGHTA, FQGNSA. The CDR3 is made up of 17 amino acids. V was shortened by 3 bases and J by 6 bases, with 21 bases between the two germline ends. The CDR3 protein is CASSFKRGGASVQPQHF. CDR3 nucleotides: TGTGCCAGCAGCTTTAAGCGTGGGGGGGCGAGCGTTCAGCCCCAGCATTTT. Filled out from reference TRBV7-2 and TRBJ1-5, the complete variable domain reads GAGVSQSPSNKVTEKGKDVELRCDPISGHTALYWYRQSLGQGLEFLIYFQGNSAPDKSGLPSDRFSAERTGGSVSTLTIQRTQQEDSAVYLCASSFKRGGASVQPQHFGDGTRLSIL.

The rearrangement links TRBV7-9 to TRBJ2-7; TRBD2 might be the D (5 bases). The CDR3 covers 15 residues. Trimming removed 5 bases at V and 1 base at J, with 15 bases between. Per germline, CDR1 SEHNR and CDR2 FQNEAQ (reference sequence). Here the CDR3 DNA reads TGTGCCAGCAGCCCCGGGGTCGGGGAGTCCTACGAGCAGTACTTC. The encoded protein is CASSPGVGESYEQYF.

This clone was counted between two and nine times. The chain carries TRBV6-4 and TRBJ2-1, with 7 bases fitting TRBD1. V gave up 6 bases and J gave up 4 bases; unmatched junction bases: 3. CDR3 size: 13 residues. In germline, CDR1 is MRHNA, CDR2 SNTAGT. CDR3 DNA: TGTGCCAGCAGCACGACAGGGTACAATGAGCAGTTCTTC. Protein: CASSTTGYNEQFF.

The chain combines TRBV5-1 with TRBJ2-1; D is possibly TRBD2 (5 bases). Trimming removed 0 bases at V and 4 bases at J, with 11 bases between. Looked up from germline, CDR1 is SGHRS and CDR2 is YFSETQ. The CDR3 totals 15 residues. In DNA, the CDR3 is TGCGCCAGCAGCTTGGGAGACTACCGATACAATGAGCAGTTCTTC. Translated, it gives CASSLGDYRYNEQFF.

The chain couples TRBV30 to TRBJ2-3; D is possibly TRBD1 (6 bases). V was clipped by 0 bases and J by 5 bases, with 15 bases between them. Germline values: CDR1 GTSNPN, CDR2 SVGIG (reference sequence). The CDR3 loop spans 15 amino acids. The CDR3 DNA reads as TGTGCCTGGAGTGTACGCAGGGGCCCGGGAGATACGCAGTATTTT. Its translation is CAWSVRRGPGDTQYF.

The CDR3 DNA follows: TGCGCCAGCAGCTTGGAGGGGACTAGCCTTTCCGAGACCCAGTACTTC. Its translation: CASSLEGTSLSETQYF. J is TRBJ2-5 and V is TRBV5-1; 9 bases align to TRBD2. The CDR3 is 16 residues long. With 0 bases clipped from V and 5 bases from J, the junction kept 8 bases outside the gene matches. The germline V gene encodes CDR1 SGHRS and CDR2 YFSETQ.

V is TRBV5-6 and J is TRBJ2-7, with 7 bases lining up with TRBD2. From germline, CDR1 is SGHDT and CDR2 YYEEEE. This CDR3 contains 15 residues. Trimming cost V 2 bases and J 4 bases; bases outside gene matches: 9. The CDR3 here is CASSFTTGGWYEQYF. The CDR3 DNA sequence: TGTGCCAGCAGCTTTACCACGGGGGGATGGTACGAGCAGTACTTC.

The sample holds a few counts of this clone. The chain recombines TRBV6-5 with TRBJ1-4; 9 nucleotides agree with TRBD1. Losses at the gene ends were 6 bases for V and 10 bases for J; bases not matched to a gene: 9. Germline loops: CDR1 MNHEY, CDR2 SVGAGI. There are 14 residues in the CDR3. This CDR3 is CASRSPGQGLKLFF. As DNA, the CDR3 is TGTGCCAGCAGGTCCCCGGGACAGGGCTTAAAACTGTTTTTT.

The chain joins TRBV7-9 to TRBJ1-6; 10 nucleotides align to TRBD1. After removal of 3 bases from V and 10 bases from J, the junction contained 9 bases not matched to a gene. The CDR3 consists of 16 residues. The V gene's germline CDR1 is SEHNR and CDR2 FQNEAQ (reference sequence). The CDR3 sequence is CASSLGLTGGYSPLHF. In DNA, the CDR3 is TGTGCCAGCAGCTTGGGCTTGACAGGGGGCTACTCACCCCTCCACTTT.

This chain uses TRBV4-1 with TRBJ1-1; D uncertain. Germline V gene sequence: CDR1 MGHRA, CDR2 YSYEKL. The V end lost 1 base, the J end lost 8 bases, and 17 bases lay between the germline ends. This CDR3 is 15 amino acids long. The CDR3 nucleotides are TGCGCCAGCAGCCAAGTGGTCACAGCCGATGGGGAAGCTTTCTTT. This encodes CASSQVVTADGEAFF.

This clone was counted once. The rearrangement links TRBV25-1 to TRBJ2-5, with a possible D match to TRBD1 (5 bases). In germline, CDR1 is MGHDK, CDR2 SYGVNS. The ends were cut back, 3 bases at V and 7 bases at J, with 18 bases in the middle. The CDR3 runs to 15 residues. As DNA, the CDR3 is TGTGCCAGCAGTGAGAAGGGGCCCAGACTTTGGACCCAGTACTTC. Translation: CASSEKGPRLWTQYF.

The chain carries TRBV4-2 and TRBJ2-7, with TRBD1 identical over 10 bases. Germline V lookup: CDR1 LGHNA, CDR2 YNFKEQ. V was clipped by 4 bases and J by 4 bases; unmatched bases: 4. This CDR3 has 14 amino acids. In DNA form, the CDR3 reads TGTGCCAGCAGCCGCGGACAGGGGGGGTACGAGCAGTACTTC. Its translation is CASSRGQGGYEQYF.